This TCR beta chain was recovered during a study of CD8+CD57+ T cells in acquired aplastic anemia. Background on the study: Each DNA sample taken from sorted CD4+ and CD8+ cells came to 3.2 ug on average.

Study results and limitations: Patients and controls shared nearly 30 CD8+ CDR3 sequences, which appeared highly expressed in patients and within their immunodominant clones. Controls did not differ significantly from patients in CD8+ Simpson's diversity.

The template for TCR beta VDJ and CDR3 sequence profiling was genomic DNA. TCRdb analysed the reads with MiXCR anew, one entry per CDR3 protein. Of 190,000 or so distinct CDR3 sequences detected, under 65% appear once; the ten largest clones hold over 25%. This clonotype came up many times. Its specificity is not known. The material sequenced was sorted CD4+, CD8+, or CD8+CD57+ T cells (not recorded which) from PBMCs. The sequence was collected from a human donor in good health.

The CDR3 sequence is CASSQAGRDAFF. The DNA for the CDR3 is TGCGCCAGCAGCCAAGCGGGTAGGGACGCTTTCTTT. The rearrangement uses TRBV4-1 and TRBJ1-1, with D possibly matching TRBD1 (5 bases). Germline values: CDR1 MGHRA, CDR2 YSYEKL. The CDR3 contains 12 residues. Deletions cut 1 base from V and 11 bases from J, with 11 bases between.